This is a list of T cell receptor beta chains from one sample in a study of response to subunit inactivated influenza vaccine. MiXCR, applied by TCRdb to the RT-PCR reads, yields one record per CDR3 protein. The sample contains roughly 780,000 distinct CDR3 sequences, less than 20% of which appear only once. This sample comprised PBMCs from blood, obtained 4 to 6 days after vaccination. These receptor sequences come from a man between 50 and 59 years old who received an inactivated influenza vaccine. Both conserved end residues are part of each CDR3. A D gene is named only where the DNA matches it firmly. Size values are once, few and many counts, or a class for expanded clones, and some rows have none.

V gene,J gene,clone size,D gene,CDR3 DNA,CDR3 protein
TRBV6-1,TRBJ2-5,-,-,TGTGCCAGCAAACGACAGGAGAGGGAGACCCAGTACTTC,CASKRQERETQYF
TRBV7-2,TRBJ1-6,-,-,TGTGCCAGCAGCTTGGAAAGGTATAATTCACCCCTCCACTTT,CASSLERYNSPLHF
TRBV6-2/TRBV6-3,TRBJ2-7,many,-,TGTGCCAGCAGCCAGCGGGTGGCGTCCGAGCAGTACTTC,CASSQRVASEQYF
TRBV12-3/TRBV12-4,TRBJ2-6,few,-,TGTGCCAGCAGTTTAGGGGGCCTGGGGGCCAACGTCCTGACTTTC,CASSLGGLGANVLTF
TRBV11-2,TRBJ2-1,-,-,TGTGCCAGCAGCTCACAGGGGACTGTCTCCAATGAGCAGTTCTTC,CASSSQGTVSNEQFF
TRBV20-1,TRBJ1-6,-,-,TGCAGTGCTAGTCTCGGACAGTTTAATTCACCCCTCCACTTT,CSASLGQFNSPLHF
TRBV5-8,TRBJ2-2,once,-,TGTGCCAGCAGCTTGCGGGCAGGTGTGAACACCGGGGAGCTGTTTTTT,CASSLRAGVNTGELFF
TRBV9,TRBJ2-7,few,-,TGTGCCAGCAGCGTTCGTCGCGAGCAGTACTTC,CASSVRREQYF
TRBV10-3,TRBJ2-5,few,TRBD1,TGTGCCATCAGGGGACAGGGAGAAGAGACCCAGTACTTC,CAIRGQGEETQYF
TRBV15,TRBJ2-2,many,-,TGTGCCACCAGCAGATACGGCGGGGAGCTGTTTTTT,CATSRYGGELFF
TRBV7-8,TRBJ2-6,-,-,TGTGCCAGCAGCCTACAAAAGACTGGGGCCAACGTCCTGACTTTC,CASSLQKTGANVLTF
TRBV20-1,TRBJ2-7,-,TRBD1,TGCAGTGCTAGACGCGACAGGGGGCGCTTCTACGAGCAGTACTTC,CSARRDRGRFYEQYF
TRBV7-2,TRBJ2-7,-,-,TGTGCCAGCAGCCTAACAGGGAATTCTTTCACCTACGAGCAGTACTTC,CASSLTGNSFTYEQYF
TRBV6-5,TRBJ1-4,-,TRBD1,TGTGCCAGCAGTTACTCCTCGGGACAGGGGACGGAAAAACTGTTTTTT,CASSYSSGQGTEKLFF
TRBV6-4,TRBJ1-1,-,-,TGTGCCAGCAGTGTTGCGGCGAACACTGAAGCTTTCTTT,CASSVAANTEAFF
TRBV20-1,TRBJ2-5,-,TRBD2,TGCAGTGCTAGAGATCCGGGACTAGACGGGGAGACCCAGTACTTC,CSARDPGLDGETQYF
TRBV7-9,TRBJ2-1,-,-,TGTGCCAGCAGCTTAGCCCCGACAGGGACTAATGAGCAGTTCTTC,CASSLAPTGTNEQFF
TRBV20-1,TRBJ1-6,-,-,TGCAGTGCTCCCGGGACGCCCAATTCACCCCTCCACTTT,CSAPGTPNSPLHF
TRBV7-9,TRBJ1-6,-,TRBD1,TGTGCCAGCAGCCCACAGGGGGCTCGTTCACCCCTCCACTTT,CASSPQGARSPLHF
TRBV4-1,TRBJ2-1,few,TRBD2,TGCGCCAGCAGCCAAGATCAAGCGGGGGGCCGAGCGTTCTTC,CASSQDQAGGRAFF
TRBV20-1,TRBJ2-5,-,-,TGCAGTGCCCCGTCGGAGACCCAGTACTTC,CSAPSETQYF
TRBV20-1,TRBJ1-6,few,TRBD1,TGCAGTGCTCCGGACAGGGTACATTCACCCCTCCACTTT,CSAPDRVHSPLHF
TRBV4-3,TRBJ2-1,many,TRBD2,TGCGCCAGCAGCCAAGAAGGACTAGCGGGAGCTAGGCAGTTCTTC,CASSQEGLAGARQFF
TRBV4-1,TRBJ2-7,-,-,TGCGCCAGCAGCCAAGATGGGGCCGTCGGCTACGAGCAGTACTTC,CASSQDGAVGYEQYF
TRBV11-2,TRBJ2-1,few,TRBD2,TGTGCCAGCAGCTCCACTACGGGACTATTCTACAATGAGCAGTTCTTC,CASSSTTGLFYNEQFF
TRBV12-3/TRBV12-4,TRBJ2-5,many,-,TGTGCCAGCAGTTTGGTCAGGGGGGGAGAGACCCAGTACTTC,CASSLVRGGETQYF
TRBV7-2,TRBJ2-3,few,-,TGTGCCAGCAGCCGGCGGGTCAGCGGCAACACAGATACGCAGTATTTT,CASSRRVSGNTDTQYF
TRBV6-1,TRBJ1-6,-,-,TGTGCCAGCACCCCCGGGACTTCGGGTTCACCCCTCCACTTT,CASTPGTSGSPLHF
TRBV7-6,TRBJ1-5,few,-,TGTGCCAGCAGCCCTAGCGGCTTGATCAATAGCAATCAGCCCCAGCATTTT,CASSPSGLINSNQPQHF
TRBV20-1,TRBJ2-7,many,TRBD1,TGCAGTGCCAGGGCCGGGGACAGGGTGTTTGGCGAGCAGTACTTC,CSARAGDRVFGEQYF
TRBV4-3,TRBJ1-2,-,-,TGCGCCAGCAGCCAAGATGTTGCAGGGTCGGCCGTTGTGTATGGCTACACCTTC,CASSQDVAGSAVVYGYTF
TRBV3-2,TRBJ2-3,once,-,TGTGCCTTCAGTCCCAGTGTCGTGGGGAAAATCAGCACAGATACGCAGTATTTT,CAFSPSVVGKISTDTQYF
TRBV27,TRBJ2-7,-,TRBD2,TGTGCCAGCAGTTTTGGAGTGGCTAGCGGGGGGAACGAGCAGTACTTC,CASSFGVASGGNEQYF
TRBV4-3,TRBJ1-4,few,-,TGCGCCAGCAGCCAAGATCTGGGGGAAAAACTGTTTTTT,CASSQDLGEKLFF
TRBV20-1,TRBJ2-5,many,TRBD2,TGCAGTGCCTCCGGGACTAGGCAAGAGACCCAGTACTTC,CSASGTRQETQYF
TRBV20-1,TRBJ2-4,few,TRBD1,TGCAGTGCACGGACAGGAGCAGCCAAAAACATTCAGTACTTC,CSARTGAAKNIQYF
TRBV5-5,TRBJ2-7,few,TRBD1,TGTGCCAGCAGCATCGGACAGGGGGCCTCCTACGAGCAGTACTTC,CASSIGQGASYEQYF
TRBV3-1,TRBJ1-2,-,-,TGTGCCAGCAGCCAAGATTCTAGGAGATACACCTTC,CASSQDSRRYTF
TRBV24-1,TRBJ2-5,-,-,TGTGCCACCAGTGATGCCGACAGGTCCCAGTACTTC,CATSDADRSQYF
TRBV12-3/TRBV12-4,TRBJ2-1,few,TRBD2,TGTGCCAGCAGTTACCGACTAGCGGGAGACAATGAGCAGTTCTTC,CASSYRLAGDNEQFF
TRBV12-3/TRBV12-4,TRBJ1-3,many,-,TGTGCCAGCAGTTGGGGCTCTGGAAACACCATATATTTT,CASSWGSGNTIYF
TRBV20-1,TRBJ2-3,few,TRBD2,TGCAGTGCTACCAGCGGGGACACAGATACGCAGTATTTT,CSATSGDTDTQYF
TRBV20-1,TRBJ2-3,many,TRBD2,TGCAGTGCTAGAACTAGCGGGAGTGGCGCAGATACGCAGTATTTT,CSARTSGSGADTQYF
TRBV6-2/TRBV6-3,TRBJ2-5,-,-,TGTGCCAGCAGCCCTGGCTGGTACCAAGAGACCCAGTACTTC,CASSPGWYQETQYF
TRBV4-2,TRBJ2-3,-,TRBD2,TGTGCCAGCAGCCAAGAAGGCCTAGCGGGTCGGGATACGCAGTATTTT,CASSQEGLAGRDTQYF
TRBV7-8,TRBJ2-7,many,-,TGTGCCAGCAGGACGGGGACCTACGAGCAGTACTTC,CASRTGTYEQYF
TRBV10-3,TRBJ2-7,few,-,TGTGCCATCAGTCCAGACGGTCCTATCGCCGAGCAGTACTTC,CAISPDGPIAEQYF
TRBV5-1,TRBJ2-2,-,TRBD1,TGCGCCAGCAGCTTGGAACAGGGGAACGCGAACACCGGGGAGCTGTTTTTT,CASSLEQGNANTGELFF
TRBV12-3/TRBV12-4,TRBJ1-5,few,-,TGTGCCAGCAGTTTACTATGGCCTGAAGGCAATCAGCCCCAGCATTTT,CASSLLWPEGNQPQHF
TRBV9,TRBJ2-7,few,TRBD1,TGTGCCAGCAGTCCCGAATCGACAGGGTCATACGAGCAGTACTTC,CASSPESTGSYEQYF
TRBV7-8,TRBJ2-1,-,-,TGTGCCAGCAGCTTAGCGGGGGCCCGCTACAATGAGCAGTTCTTC,CASSLAGARYNEQFF
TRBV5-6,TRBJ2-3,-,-,TGTGCCAGCAGCTTGGTTGGGCCTCTCCAAACAGATACGCAGTATTTT,CASSLVGPLQTDTQYF
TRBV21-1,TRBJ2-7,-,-,TGTGCCAGCAGCACGGGGCTGGAGCAGTACTTC,CASSTGLEQYF
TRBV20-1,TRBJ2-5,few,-,TGCAGTGCAACGTCTCTCCGCAGGGAGACCCAGTACTTC,CSATSLRRETQYF
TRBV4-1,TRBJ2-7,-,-,TGCGCCAGCAGCCAAGAAGGCAGCCGGTTTATTGGGGAGCAGTACTTC,CASSQEGSRFIGEQYF
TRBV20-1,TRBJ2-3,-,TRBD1,TGCAGTGCTGGTCGACAGGGTGATACGCAGTATTTT,CSAGRQGDTQYF
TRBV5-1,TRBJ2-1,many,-,TGCGCCAGCAGCTTGGGACTCCCGTACAATGAGCAGTTCTTC,CASSLGLPYNEQFF
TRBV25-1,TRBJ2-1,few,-,TGTGCCAGCAGTGAATCTAGATATATGGATGAGCAGTTCTTC,CASSESRYMDEQFF
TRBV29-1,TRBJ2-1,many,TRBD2,TGCAGCGTTGTCCGGGGGGTCCCTCCCTACAATGAGCAGTTCTTC,CSVVRGVPPYNEQFF